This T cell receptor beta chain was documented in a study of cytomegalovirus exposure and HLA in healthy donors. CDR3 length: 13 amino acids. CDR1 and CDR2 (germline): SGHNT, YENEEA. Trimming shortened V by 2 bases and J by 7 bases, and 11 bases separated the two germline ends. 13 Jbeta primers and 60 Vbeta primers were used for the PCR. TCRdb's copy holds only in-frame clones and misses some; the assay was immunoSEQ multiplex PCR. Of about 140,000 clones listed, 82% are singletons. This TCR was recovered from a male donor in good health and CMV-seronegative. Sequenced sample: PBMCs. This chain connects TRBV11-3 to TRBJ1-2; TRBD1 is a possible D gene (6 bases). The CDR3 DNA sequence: TGTGCCAGCAGCTTAAGTGGGGGCGCTGGCTACACCTTC. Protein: CASSLSGGAGYTF.